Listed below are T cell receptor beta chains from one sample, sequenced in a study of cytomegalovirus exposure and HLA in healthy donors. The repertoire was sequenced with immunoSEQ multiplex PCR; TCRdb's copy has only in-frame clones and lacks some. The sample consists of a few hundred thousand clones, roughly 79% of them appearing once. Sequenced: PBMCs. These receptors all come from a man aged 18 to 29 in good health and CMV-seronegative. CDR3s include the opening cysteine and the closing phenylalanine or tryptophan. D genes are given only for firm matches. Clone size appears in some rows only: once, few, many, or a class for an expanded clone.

CASSWGGQLRETQYF | TGTGCCAGCAGCTGGGGGGGCCAGCTACGAGAGACCCAGTACTTC | - | few | TRBJ2-5 | TRBV7-2
CASSRQHEQFF | TGTGCCAGCAGTAGACAGCATGAGCAGTTCTTC | - | - | TRBJ2-1 | TRBV6-5
CASSPGADYNEQFF | TGTGCCAGCAGTCCCGGAGCGGACTACAATGAGCAGTTCTTC | - | - | TRBJ2-1 | TRBV7-2
CASSAQGGDPNTQYF | TGTGCCAGCAGCGCCCAAGGGGGGGACCCTAATACGCAGTATTTT | - | - | TRBJ2-3 | TRBV9
CASHQDPPLHF | TGTGCCAGCCATCAGGATCCACCCCTCCACTTT | - | - | TRBJ1-6 | TRBV6-1
CASSLMRDYEQFF | TGTGCCAGCAGCTTGATGCGGGATTATGAGCAGTTCTTC | - | - | TRBJ2-1 | TRBV5-4
CASTLAGTYNEQFF | TGTGCCAGCACCCTGGCGGGGACCTACAATGAGCAGTTCTTC | - | - | TRBJ2-1 | TRBV27
CASSDGLAAPDTGELFF | TGTGCCAGCAGCGACGGACTAGCGGCCCCCGACACCGGGGAGCTGTTTTTT | TRBD2 | - | TRBJ2-2 | TRBV11-1
CASSLTGGRTDTQYF | TGTGCCAGCAGCTTAACGGGGGGGAGGACAGATACGCAGTATTTT | TRBD2 | - | TRBJ2-3 | TRBV7-3
CASSQGGDSLPREQYF | TGTGCCAGCAGCCAAGGGGGAGACTCTCTTCCACGGGAGCAGTACTTC | - | - | TRBJ2-7 | TRBV4-2
CAIRIRGKTEAFF | TGTGCCATCAGGATCAGGGGGAAGACTGAAGCTTTCTTT | TRBD1 | many | TRBJ1-1 | TRBV7-3
CASSIQGAPGNTIYF | TGTGCCAGCAGCATACAGGGGGCGCCTGGAAACACCATATATTTT | TRBD1 | - | TRBJ1-3 | TRBV9
CASSLRPGGSAPYEQYF | TGTGCCAGCAGCCTCCGCCCGGGGGGTAGCGCACCCTACGAGCAGTACTTC | TRBD2 | - | TRBJ2-7 | TRBV7-3
CASSSGGLYGYTF | TGTGCCAGCAGTTCGGGGGGGCTCTATGGCTACACCTTC | - | - | TRBJ1-2 | TRBV2
CAWSGLAGNTIYF | TGTGCCTGGAGTGGGTTAGCCGGAAACACCATATATTTT | - | - | TRBJ1-3 | TRBV30
CASGPPASGIYEQYF | TGTGCCAGCGGACCCCCGGCTAGCGGGATTTACGAGCAGTACTTC | TRBD2 | - | TRBJ2-7 | TRBV27
CASSEARGDVLTF | TGTGCCAGCAGTGAAGCCCGGGGGGACGTCCTGACTTTC | TRBD2 | few | TRBJ2-6 | TRBV6-1
CAWLWTGTHTGELFF | TGTGCCTGGCTTTGGACAGGGACGCACACCGGGGAGCTGTTTTTT | TRBD1 | - | TRBJ2-2 | TRBV30
CASSPGQGAGGYTF | TGCGCCAGCAGCCCAGGACAGGGGGCGGGAGGCTACACCTTC | TRBD1 | - | TRBJ1-2 | TRBV5-1
CASSYEGQTYNEQFF | TGTGCCAGCAGTTACGAGGGACAGACCTACAATGAGCAGTTCTTC | TRBD1 | - | TRBJ2-1 | TRBV6-5
CSVARGAVNGEQYF | TGCAGCGTTGCCAGGGGGGCCGTCAATGGCGAGCAGTACTTC | - | once | TRBJ2-7 | TRBV29-1
CASSLILAGPYNEQFF | TGTGCCAGCAGCTTAATTCTAGCGGGTCCCTACAATGAGCAGTTCTTC | TRBD2 | - | TRBJ2-1 | TRBV7-2
CASSGTSGRLSQETQYF | TGTGCCAGCAGTGGGACTAGCGGGAGACTGAGCCAAGAGACCCAGTACTTC | TRBD2 | - | TRBJ2-5 | TRBV28
CASSGTGSSNQPQHF | TGTGCCAGCAGCGGGACAGGTTCCAGCAATCAGCCCCAGCATTTT | TRBD1 | few | TRBJ1-5 | TRBV7-9
CASSLISGTGDGYTF | TGTGCCAGCAGCTTAATTTCGGGGACAGGGGATGGCTACACCTTC | TRBD1 | once | TRBJ1-2 | TRBV7-9
CASSQTSGANEQFF | TGTGCTAGCAGTCAGACTAGCGGGGCAAATGAGCAGTTCTTC | TRBD2 | - | TRBJ2-1 | TRBV7-7
CASSYGGRAFGELFF | TGTGCCAGCAGTTACGGCGGGAGGGCCTTCGGGGAGCTGTTTTTT | TRBD2 | once | TRBJ2-2 | TRBV6-5
CASSYDRGGNEKLFF | TGTGCCAGCAGTTACGACAGGGGTGGTAATGAAAAACTGTTTTTT | TRBD1 | - | TRBJ1-4 | TRBV6-5
CASGLVHDRPNYGYTF | TGTGCTAGTGGTTTGGTACATGACAGACCTAACTATGGCTACACCTTC | - | - | TRBJ1-2 | TRBV12-5
CAWSVLEVSYEQYF | TGTGCCTGGAGTGTACTAGAAGTCTCCTACGAGCAGTACTTC | - | - | TRBJ2-7 | TRBV30
CASSQVLAGGPEQYF | TGCGCCAGCAGCCAAGTTCTAGCGGGGGGGCCCGAGCAGTACTTC | TRBD2 | - | TRBJ2-7 | TRBV4-1
CASRGGRLPYQETQYF | TGTGCCAGCAGGGGCGGGCGGTTACCGTACCAAGAGACCCAGTACTTC | - | - | TRBJ2-5 | TRBV2